The 10 T cell receptor beta chains below come from one sample, sequenced in a study of response to subunit inactivated influenza vaccine. One entry per CDR3 protein, called by TCRdb with MiXCR from the RT-PCR reads. The repertoire consists of roughly 710,000 distinct CDR3 sequences, with around 15% occurring once and the leading ten covering 6.5% to 8%. This material consisted of PBMCs from blood, taken around 14 days before vaccination. These TCRs come from a man in his forties or fifties who received an inactivated influenza vaccine.

This clonotype was seen a handful of times. V is TRBV5-1 and J is TRBJ2-1, with D tentatively TRBD2 (5 bases). With 3 bases removed from V and 6 bases from J, the gap between germline ends came to 16 bases. The CDR3 contains 15 residues. Germline CDR1 is SGHRS and CDR2 is YFSETQ. The CDR3 coding sequence is TGCGCCAGCAGCTCTTTCGACTATGGCGGCAATGAGCAGTTCTTC. This gives the protein CASSSFDYGGNEQFF.

This chain joins TRBV6-5 and TRBJ1-2; D possibly corresponds to TRBD1 (6 bases). CDR3 length equals 15 residues. CDR1 and CDR2 from the germline V gene are MNHEY and SVGAGI. Trimming cost V 2 bases and J 4 bases, with 14 bases left between them. The CDR3 is CASSYLGHPLYGYTF. In DNA, the CDR3 is TGTGCCAGCAGTTACCTGGGACATCCCCTCTATGGCTACACCTTC.

V and J are TRBV20-1 and TRBJ1-1, with 7 bases lining up with TRBD1. Germline assignment: CDR1 DFQATT and CDR2 SNEGSKA (reference sequence). The V segment lost 5 bases and the J segment 3 bases; nucleotides outside the gene matches: 3. This CDR3 region has 12 residues. CDR3 amino acids: CSARTGDTEAFF. CDR3 sequence (DNA): TGCAGTGCTCGTACAGGGGACACTGAAGCTTTCTTT.

As DNA, the CDR3 is TGCAGCGTTGAGGTACCTCAGGATAATTCACCCCTCCACTTT. This gives the protein CSVEVPQDNSPLHF. This chain joins TRBV29-1 and TRBJ1-6; no clear D. This CDR3 spans 14 amino acids. Trimming removed 3 bases at V and 5 bases at J, with 11 bases between. Germline-derived CDR1 and CDR2 are SQVTM and ANQGSEA. Complete variable domain (other parts from reference TRBV29-1 and TRBJ1-6): SAVISQKPSRDICQRGTSLTIQCQVDSQVTMMFWYRQQPGQSLTLIATANQGSEATYESGFVIDKFPISRPNLTFSTLTVSNMSPEDSSIYLCSVEVPQDNSPLHFGNGTRLTVT.

This clonotype was detected only a few times. CDR3 protein: CSAGDRVDGYTF. The CDR3 DNA is TGCAGTGCTGGGGACAGGGTTGATGGCTACACCTTC. The V and J genes are TRBV20-1 and TRBJ1-2, with 9 bases that match TRBD1. CDR1 and CDR2 (germline): DFQATT, SNEGSKA (reference sequence). V gave up 5 bases and J gave up 6 bases; unmatched junction bases: 4. There are 12 residues in the CDR3.

Worth noting for this clonotype: One junction end does not reproduce the germline sequence, and a read error may be involved. J is TRBJ2-5 and V is TRBV6-1; tentatively, D is TRBD1 (6 bases). Germline V gene data show CDR1 as MNHNS and CDR2 as SASEGT. This CDR3 spans 15 amino acids. For the CDR3, the DNA is TGTGTCAGCACCGTTAAAGACAGGAAATGGGAGACCCAGTACTTC. Translated: CVSTVKDRKWETQYF.

This clonotype has only a few counts. The chain combines TRBV11-2 with TRBJ2-3, with TRBD2 matching over 9 bases. The CDR3 spans 19 residues. The V segment lost 5 bases and the J segment 6 bases; nucleotides outside the gene matches: 21. Germline assignment: CDR1 SGHAT and CDR2 FQNNGV. CDR3 amino acids: CASSRPSGRRGDRRDTQYF. The CDR3 nucleotides read TGTGCCAGCAGCCGACCCAGCGGGAGGCGAGGGGATAGGAGGGATACGCAGTATTTT.

This clonotype has a handful of counts. The chain carries TRBV5-1 and TRBJ1-2; D is ambiguous. The germline gives CDR1 SGHRS, CDR2 YFSETQ. The CDR3 is 12 amino acids. The V gene lost 5 bases and the J gene lost 5 bases, with 10 bases spanning the gap. The CDR3 nucleotides read TGCGCCAGCAGTGAATTTGGGTATGGCTACACCTTC. The encoded protein is CASSEFGYGYTF.

The J gene is TRBJ1-6, the V gene TRBV7-9, with D tentatively TRBD1 (5 bases). Trimming took off 3 bases at V and 6 bases at J, with 15 bases between the two ends. Germline CDR1 SEHNR, CDR2 FQNEAQ (reference sequence). This CDR3 region has 16 residues. The CDR3 loop is CASSFGTDDSNSPLHF. The CDR3 DNA follows: TGTGCCAGCAGCTTTGGGACGGACGACTCTAATTCACCCCTCCACTTT.

This clonotype was observed many times. The CDR3 reads CASSESWQGRDYGYTF. The CDR3 coding sequence is TGCGCCAGCAGTGAGTCTTGGCAGGGACGGGACTATGGCTACACCTTC. V usage is TRBV10-2 and J usage is TRBJ1-2; a weak D match, TRBD1 (5 bases). CDR1 WSHSY and CDR2 SAAADI come from the germline V gene. V was trimmed by 0 bases and J by 3 bases, leaving 14 bases between them. This CDR3 is built from 16 residues.